Listed here is a single T cell receptor beta chain. It was with 60 Vbeta and 13 Jbeta primers that the PCR ran. TCRdb's copy holds only in-frame clones and misses some; the assay was immunoSEQ multiplex PCR. The repertoire consists of roughly 150,000 clones, with around 75% occurring once and the leading ten covering approximately 3%. The germline V and J ends were trimmed by 1 base and 1 base, with 11 bases remaining between them. This CDR3 spans 16 amino acids. Germline values: CDR1 SGHAT, CDR2 FQNNGV. These data are taken from a study of cytomegalovirus exposure and HLA in healthy donors. The sequencing input was PBMCs. This sequence was found in a male donor in good health and CMV-seronegative. V is TRBV11-2 and J is TRBJ2-1; D is undetermined. The CDR3 spells CASSLVQRVSYNEQFF. In DNA form, the CDR3 reads TGTGCCAGCAGCTTAGTGCAGCGAGTATCCTACAATGAGCAGTTCTTC.